This TCR beta chain was captured in a study of shared clonotypes between healthy human individuals. Study-level information: Each donor had three CD4 naive, three CD4 memory, two CD8 naive and one CD8 memory plate.

Sequencing was performed with immunoSEQ multiplex PCR; in TCRdb, only in-frame clones are kept and a portion is missing. This table holds some 630,000 clones, 95% to 96% found once. The germline gives CDR1 MNHEY, CDR2 SMNVEV (reference sequence). V shed 1 base and J 2 bases; nucleotides not matched to a gene: 13. The CDR3 length is 18 residues. The naive CD8 fraction comprised CD45RO-negative cells positively selected for CCR7 and excluded terminally differentiated effector memory CD45RA+ cells. Source material: naive CD8+ T cells sorted from blood. This sequence originates from a woman aged 25 to 39 in good health. The V call is TRBV27, the J call TRBJ2-5, with 7 bases fitting TRBD2. Here the CDR3 DNA reads TGTGCCAGCAGTTTATATGGGATGTTGGGGGGGGGACAAGAGACCCAGTACTTC. This gives the protein CASSLYGMLGGGQETQYF.